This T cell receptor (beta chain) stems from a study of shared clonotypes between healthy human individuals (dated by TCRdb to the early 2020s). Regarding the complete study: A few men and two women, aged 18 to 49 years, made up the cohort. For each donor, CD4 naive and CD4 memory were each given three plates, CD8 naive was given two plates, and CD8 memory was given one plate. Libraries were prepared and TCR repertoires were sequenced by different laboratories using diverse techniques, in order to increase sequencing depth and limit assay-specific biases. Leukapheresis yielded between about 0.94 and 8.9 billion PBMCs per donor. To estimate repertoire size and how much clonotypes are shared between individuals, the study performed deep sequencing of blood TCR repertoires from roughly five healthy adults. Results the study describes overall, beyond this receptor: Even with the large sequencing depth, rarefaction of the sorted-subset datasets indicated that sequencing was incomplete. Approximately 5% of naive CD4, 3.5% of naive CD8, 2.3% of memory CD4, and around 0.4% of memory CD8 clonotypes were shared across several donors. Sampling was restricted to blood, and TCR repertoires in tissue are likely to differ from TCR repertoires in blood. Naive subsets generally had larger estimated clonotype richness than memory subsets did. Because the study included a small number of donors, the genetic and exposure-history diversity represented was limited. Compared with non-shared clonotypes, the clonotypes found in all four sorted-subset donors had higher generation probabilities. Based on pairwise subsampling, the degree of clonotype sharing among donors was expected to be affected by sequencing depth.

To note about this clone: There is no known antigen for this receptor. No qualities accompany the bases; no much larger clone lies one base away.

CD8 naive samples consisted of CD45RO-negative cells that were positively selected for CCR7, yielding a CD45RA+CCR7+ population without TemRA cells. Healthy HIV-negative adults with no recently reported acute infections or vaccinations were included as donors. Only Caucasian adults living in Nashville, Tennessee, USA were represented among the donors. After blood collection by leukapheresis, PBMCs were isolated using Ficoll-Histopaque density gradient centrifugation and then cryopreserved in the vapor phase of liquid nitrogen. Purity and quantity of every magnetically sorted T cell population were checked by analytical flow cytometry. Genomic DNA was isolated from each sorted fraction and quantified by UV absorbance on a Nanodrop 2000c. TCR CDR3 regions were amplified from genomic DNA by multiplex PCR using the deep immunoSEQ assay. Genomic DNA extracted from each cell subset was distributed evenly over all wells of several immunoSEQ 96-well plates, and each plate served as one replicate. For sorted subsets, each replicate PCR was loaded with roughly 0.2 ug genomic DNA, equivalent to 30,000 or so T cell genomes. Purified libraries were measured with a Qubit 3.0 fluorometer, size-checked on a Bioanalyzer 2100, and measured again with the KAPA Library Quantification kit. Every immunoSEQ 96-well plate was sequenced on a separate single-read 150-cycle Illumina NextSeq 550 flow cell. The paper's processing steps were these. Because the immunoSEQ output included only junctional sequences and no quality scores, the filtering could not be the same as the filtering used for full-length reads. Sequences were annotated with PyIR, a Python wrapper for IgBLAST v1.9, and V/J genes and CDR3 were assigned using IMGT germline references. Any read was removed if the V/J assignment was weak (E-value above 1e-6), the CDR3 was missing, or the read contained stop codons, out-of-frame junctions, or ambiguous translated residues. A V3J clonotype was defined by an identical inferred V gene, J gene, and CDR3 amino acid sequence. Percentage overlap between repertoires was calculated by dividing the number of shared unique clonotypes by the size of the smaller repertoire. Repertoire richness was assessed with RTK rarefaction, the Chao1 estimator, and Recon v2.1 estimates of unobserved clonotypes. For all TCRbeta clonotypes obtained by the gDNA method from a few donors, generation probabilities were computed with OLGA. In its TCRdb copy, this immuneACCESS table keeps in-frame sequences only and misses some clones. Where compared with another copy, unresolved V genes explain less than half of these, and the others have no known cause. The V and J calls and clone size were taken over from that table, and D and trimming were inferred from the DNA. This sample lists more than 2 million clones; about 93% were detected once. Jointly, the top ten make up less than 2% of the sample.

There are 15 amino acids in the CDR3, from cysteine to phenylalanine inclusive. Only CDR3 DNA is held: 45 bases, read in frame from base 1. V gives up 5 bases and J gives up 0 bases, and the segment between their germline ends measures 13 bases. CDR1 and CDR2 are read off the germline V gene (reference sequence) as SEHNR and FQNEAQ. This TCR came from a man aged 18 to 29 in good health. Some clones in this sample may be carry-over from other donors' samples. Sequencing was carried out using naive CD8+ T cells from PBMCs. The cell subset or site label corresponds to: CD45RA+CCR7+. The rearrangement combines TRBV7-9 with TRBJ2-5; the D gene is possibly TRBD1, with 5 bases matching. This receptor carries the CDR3 CASSDRPGYQETQYF. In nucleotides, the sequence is TGTGCCAGCAGCGACCGTCCAGGGTACCAAGAGACCCAGTACTTC.